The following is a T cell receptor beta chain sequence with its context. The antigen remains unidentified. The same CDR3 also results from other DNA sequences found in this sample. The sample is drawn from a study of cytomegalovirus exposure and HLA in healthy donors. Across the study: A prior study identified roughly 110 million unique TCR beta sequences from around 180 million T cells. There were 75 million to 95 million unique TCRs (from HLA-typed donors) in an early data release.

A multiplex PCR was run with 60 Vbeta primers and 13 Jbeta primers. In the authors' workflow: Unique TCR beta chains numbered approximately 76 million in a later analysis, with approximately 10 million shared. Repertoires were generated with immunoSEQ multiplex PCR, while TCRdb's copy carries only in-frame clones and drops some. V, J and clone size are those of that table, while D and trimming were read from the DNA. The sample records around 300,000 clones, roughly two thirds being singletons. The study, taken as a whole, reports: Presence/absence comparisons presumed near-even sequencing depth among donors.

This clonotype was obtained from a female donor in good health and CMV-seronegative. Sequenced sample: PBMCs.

The DNA for the CDR3 is TGCGCCAGCAGCCTTGCTGGCGTCGGGAGCGGCTACACCTTC. Its translation: CASSLAGVGSGYTF. The rearrangement uses TRBV5-1 and TRBJ1-2; D unresolved. The CDR3 consists of 14 residues. V lost 4 bases and J 8 bases, leaving 18 bases between the germline ends. The germline gives CDR1 SGHRS, CDR2 YFSETQ.